This T cell receptor (beta chain) was sequenced for a study of blood T cell repertoires in COVID-19. This clone was seen once. In the authors' workflow: The authors estimated nucleated cell counts from reference gene primer amplification. Only in-frame clones appear in the TCRdb table, and some are missing; sequencing was by immunoSEQ multiplex PCR. V, J and clone size are those of that table, while D and trimming were read from the DNA. Of roughly 170,000 clones listed, 87% are singletons. V lost 3 bases, J lost 7 bases, and 10 bases lay in between. The CDR3 loop spans 14 amino acids. CDR1 MNHEY and CDR2 SMNVEV come from the germline V gene (reference sequence).

Material: peripheral blood. The origin of this receptor is a woman in her sixties or seventies with COVID-19, enrolled during active disease. The rearrangement links TRBV27 to TRBJ1-6; D remains ambiguous. CDR3 nucleotide sequence: TGTGCCAGCAGTTTCCAGGATGGGAATTCACCCCTCCACTTT. Its protein product is CASSFQDGNSPLHF.